This TCR beta chain was identified during a study of cytomegalovirus exposure and HLA in healthy donors. Study-wide results and limits: When analyzed later, a missense DCLRE1C variant was found to be linked to TCR beta V- and J-gene trimming. Information on immune exposure was restricted to one variable (CMV serostatus). With high specificity and sensitivity, the classifier reportedly diagnosed cytomegalovirus status.

PCR was performed using 60 Vbeta and 13 Jbeta primers. Measured with immunoSEQ multiplex PCR; TCRdb has only the in-frame clones, and not every one. Here the sample spans 95,000 to 100,000 clones, around four fifths being singletons. From germline, CDR1 is LNHDA and CDR2 SQIVND (reference sequence). This CDR3 is built from 14 residues. Trimming took 4 bases from V and 4 from J, leaving 13 bases between them. A remark on this clone: Its target is not known.

The sequencing input was PBMCs. V and J are TRBV19 and TRBJ1-2; D may be TRBD1 (6 bases). This sequence was found in a man in his forties in good health and CMV-seronegative. This CDR3 is CASSKGQRLYGYTF. The CDR3, as DNA: TGTGCCAGTAGTAAAGGACAGCGCCTCTATGGCTACACCTTC.